These T cell receptor beta chains were read from a single sample in a study of T cells in Graves' hyperthyroidism and ophthalmopathy. From the multiplex PCR reads, TCRdb called clonotypes with MiXCR, one entry per CDR3 protein. The repertoire consists of a few hundred thousand distinct CDR3 sequences, with around 18% occurring once and the leading ten covering about 14%. The source material was blood. Receptors were obtained from a woman in her 40s with Graves' ophthalmopathy. The CDR3 runs from the conserved cysteine through the conserved F or W. The order of the fields is J gene, V gene, clone size, D gene, CDR3 protein, CDR3 DNA. A D gene is named only where the DNA matches it firmly. Size is omitted from some rows. Given values are once, few, many or a class for expanded clones.

J gene: TRBJ1-1
V gene: TRBV6-5
clone size: many
D gene: .
CDR3 protein: CASSYSQGSTEAFF
CDR3 DNA: TGTGCCAGCAGTTACTCACAGGGAAGTACTGAAGCTTTCTTT

J gene: TRBJ1-1
V gene: TRBV18
clone size: many
D gene: .
CDR3 protein: CASSRDSHTEAFF
CDR3 DNA: TGTGCCAGCTCACGAGACAGTCACACTGAAGCTTTCTTT

J gene: TRBJ2-7
V gene: TRBV7-9
clone size: many
D gene: .
CDR3 protein: CASSYQSEQYF
CDR3 DNA: TGTGCCAGCAGCTATCAGAGCGAGCAGTACTTC

J gene: TRBJ2-7
V gene: TRBV18
clone size: few
D gene: .
CDR3 protein: CASSPPGRLYEQYF
CDR3 DNA: TGTGCCAGCTCACCACCTGGACGGCTATACGAGCAGTACTTC

J gene: TRBJ2-7
V gene: TRBV10-3
clone size: few
D gene: TRBD2
CDR3 protein: CAISDGASGKYEQYF
CDR3 DNA: TGTGCCATCAGTGACGGCGCTAGCGGGAAATACGAGCAGTACTTC

J gene: TRBJ1-1
V gene: TRBV7-9
clone size: many
D gene: TRBD1
CDR3 protein: CASSSPDRAATEAFF
CDR3 DNA: TGTGCCAGCAGCTCACCCGACAGGGCGGCTACTGAAGCTTTCTTT

J gene: TRBJ1-1
V gene: TRBV29-1
clone size: many
D gene: TRBD1
CDR3 protein: CSVKQGAMNTEAFF
CDR3 DNA: TGCAGCGTTAAACAGGGGGCCATGAACACTGAAGCTTTCTTT

J gene: TRBJ1-2
V gene: TRBV6-5
clone size: many
D gene: .
CDR3 protein: CASSYPETNYGYTF
CDR3 DNA: TGTGCCAGCAGTTACCCAGAAACTAACTATGGCTACACCTTC

J gene: TRBJ1-2
V gene: TRBV6-1
clone size: .
D gene: .
CDR3 protein: CASGPVQINYGYIF
CDR3 DNA: TGTGCCAGCGGACCGGTACAGATTAACTATGGCTACATCTTC

J gene: TRBJ2-7
V gene: TRBV20-1
clone size: many
D gene: TRBD2
CDR3 protein: CSALGLAGGTYEQYF
CDR3 DNA: TGCAGTGCCTTGGGACTAGCGGGAGGAACCTACGAGCAGTACTTC

J gene: TRBJ2-7
V gene: TRBV12-3/TRBV12-4
clone size: many
D gene: TRBD2
CDR3 protein: CASTPRGASGSSYEQYF
CDR3 DNA: TGTGCCAGCACTCCCCGGGGGGCTAGCGGGAGCTCCTACGAGCAGTACTTC

J gene: TRBJ1-1
V gene: TRBV28
clone size: many
D gene: .
CDR3 protein: CASSLWGITNTEAFF
CDR3 DNA: TGTGCCAGCAGTTTATGGGGAATTACGAACACTGAAGCTTTCTTT

J gene: TRBJ1-1
V gene: TRBV6-1
clone size: many
D gene: .
CDR3 protein: CASRRSKTIEAFF
CDR3 DNA: TGTGCCAGCAGGCGCAGTAAGACGATTGAAGCTTTCTTT

J gene: TRBJ2-5
V gene: TRBV15
clone size: once
D gene: .
CDR3 protein: CATSTRGGQETQYF
CDR3 DNA: TGTGCCACCAGCACAAGGGGGGGACAAGAGACCCAGTACTTC

J gene: TRBJ1-2
V gene: TRBV6-2/TRBV6-3
clone size: .
D gene: .
CDR3 protein: CASSYTRDEGYTF
CDR3 DNA: TGTGCCAGCAGTTACACCAGGGATGAGGGCTACACCTTC

J gene: TRBJ1-1
V gene: TRBV4-1
clone size: .
D gene: .
CDR3 protein: CASSQNPTITGTEAFF
CDR3 DNA: TGCGCCAGCAGCCAGAATCCCACGATCACGGGCACTGAAGCTTTCTTT

J gene: TRBJ2-7
V gene: TRBV5-4
clone size: many
D gene: TRBD2
CDR3 protein: CASSLEVRLAGVPPREQYF
CDR3 DNA: TGTGCCAGCAGCTTGGAGGTAAGACTAGCGGGAGTGCCTCCGCGCGAGCAGTACTTC

J gene: TRBJ1-2
V gene: TRBV6-5
clone size: many
D gene: .
CDR3 protein: CASIPRGTYGYTF
CDR3 DNA: TGTGCCAGCATCCCCCGGGGGACCTATGGCTACACCTTC

J gene: TRBJ2-7
V gene: TRBV30
clone size: many
D gene: TRBD1
CDR3 protein: CAWGGQGEQYF
CDR3 DNA: TGTGCCTGGGGGGGACAGGGCGAGCAGTACTTC

J gene: TRBJ2-1
V gene: TRBV12-3/TRBV12-4
clone size: .
D gene: TRBD2
CDR3 protein: CASSRPGLAGGYEQFF
CDR3 DNA: TGTGCCAGCAGCCGACCGGGACTAGCGGGAGGCTATGAGCAGTTCTTC

J gene: TRBJ2-7
V gene: TRBV7-9
clone size: .
D gene: .
CDR3 protein: CASSQVETGRREQYF
CDR3 DNA: TGTGCCAGCAGCCAAGTCGAGACAGGGAGGCGCGAGCAGTACTTC

J gene: TRBJ1-6
V gene: TRBV27
clone size: .
D gene: TRBD1
CDR3 protein: CAISYTGGANSPLHF
CDR3 DNA: TGTGCCATCAGTTATACAGGGGGCGCAAATTCACCCCTCCACTTT

J gene: TRBJ1-1
V gene: TRBV29-1
clone size: many
D gene: .
CDR3 protein: CSVEDPLQATNTEAFF
CDR3 DNA: TGCAGCGTTGAAGATCCCCTACAAGCAACTAACACTGAAGCTTTCTTT

J gene: TRBJ2-7
V gene: TRBV7-2
clone size: many
D gene: .
CDR3 protein: CASSPSGTVYEQYF
CDR3 DNA: TGTGCCAGCAGCCCATCCGGGACGGTCTACGAGCAGTACTTC

J gene: TRBJ1-5
V gene: TRBV28
clone size: .
D gene: TRBD1
CDR3 protein: CASSPLGQKDQPQHF
CDR3 DNA: TGTGCCAGCAGTCCTCTGGGACAGAAGGATCAGCCCCAGCATTTT

J gene: TRBJ1-1
V gene: TRBV7-9
clone size: many
D gene: .
CDR3 protein: CASSYPNRADTEAFF
CDR3 DNA: TGTGCCAGCAGCTACCCCAACCGGGCGGACACTGAAGCTTTCTTT

J gene: TRBJ2-7
V gene: TRBV28
clone size: many
D gene: .
CDR3 protein: CASSPQNEQYF
CDR3 DNA: TGTGCCAGCAGTCCCCAAAACGAGCAGTACTTC

J gene: TRBJ1-3
V gene: TRBV6-1
clone size: many
D gene: .
CDR3 protein: CASRSTVSGNTIYF
CDR3 DNA: TGTGCCAGCCGATCGACAGTCTCTGGAAACACCATATATTTT

J gene: TRBJ1-2
V gene: TRBV27
clone size: .
D gene: .
CDR3 protein: CASRSIGTYYGYNF
CDR3 DNA: TGTGCCAGCAGGTCGATAGGGACCTACTATGGCTACAACTTC

J gene: TRBJ1-2
V gene: TRBV28
clone size: .
D gene: .
CDR3 protein: CASSLGGTQSNYGYTF
CDR3 DNA: TGTGCCAGCAGCTTAGGAGGTACCCAGTCCAACTATGGCTACACCTTC

J gene: TRBJ1-5
V gene: TRBV12-3/TRBV12-4
clone size: .
D gene: .
CDR3 protein: CASRRGGDSNQPQHF
CDR3 DNA: TGTGCCAGCAGGCGGGGTGGAGATAGCAATCAGCCCCAGCATTTT

J gene: TRBJ1-2
V gene: TRBV6-1
clone size: many
D gene: .
CDR3 protein: CASRRNRDGYTF
CDR3 DNA: TGTGCCAGCAGAAGAAACAGGGATGGCTACACCTTC

J gene: TRBJ2-6
V gene: TRBV30
clone size: many
D gene: .
CDR3 protein: CAWTASGANVLTF
CDR3 DNA: TGTGCCTGGACGGCCTCTGGGGCCAACGTCCTGACTTTC

J gene: TRBJ2-2
V gene: TRBV24-1
clone size: few
D gene: .
CDR3 protein: CATSDVGGGELFF
CDR3 DNA: TGTGCCACCAGTGATGTGGGCGGCGGGGAGCTGTTTTTT

J gene: TRBJ1-4
V gene: TRBV12-5
clone size: many
D gene: .
CDR3 protein: CASGLDVTRGKLFF
CDR3 DNA: TGTGCTAGTGGTTTGGACGTAACTAGAGGAAAACTGTTTTTT

J gene: TRBJ2-7
V gene: TRBV20-1
clone size: many
D gene: .
CDR3 protein: CSAIREYEQYF
CDR3 DNA: TGCAGTGCCATACGGGAGTACGAGCAGTACTTC

J gene: TRBJ2-7
V gene: TRBV7-8
clone size: many
D gene: .
CDR3 protein: CASSLAGVNPYEQYF
CDR3 DNA: TGTGCCAGCAGCTTGGCAGGCGTTAATCCCTACGAGCAGTACTTC

J gene: TRBJ2-7
V gene: TRBV20-1
clone size: many
D gene: .
CDR3 protein: CSARPTGLRGSYEQYF
CDR3 DNA: TGCAGTGCTAGACCTACCGGACTGCGGGGCTCCTACGAGCAGTACTTC

J gene: TRBJ1-2
V gene: TRBV6-2/TRBV6-3
clone size: few
D gene: .
CDR3 protein: CASSYSAQSHGYTF
CDR3 DNA: TGTGCCAGCAGTTACTCGGCCCAGTCCCATGGCTACACCTTC

J gene: TRBJ2-5
V gene: TRBV12-3/TRBV12-4
clone size: many
D gene: TRBD2
CDR3 protein: CASSLAGVSKTQYF
CDR3 DNA: TGTGCCAGCAGTCTAGCGGGAGTTTCCAAGACCCAGTACTTC

J gene: TRBJ1-2
V gene: TRBV6-1
clone size: .
D gene: .
CDR3 protein: CASSRGPPAGYTF
CDR3 DNA: TGTGCCAGCAGTCGGGGGCCCCCGGCTGGCTACACCTTC

J gene: TRBJ2-2
V gene: TRBV5-1
clone size: many
D gene: .
CDR3 protein: CASSLEVTGELLF
CDR3 DNA: TGCGCCAGCAGCTTGGAGGTCACCGGGGAGCTGCTTTTT

J gene: TRBJ2-7
V gene: TRBV12-3/TRBV12-4
clone size: few
D gene: .
CDR3 protein: CASNSGPYEQYF
CDR3 DNA: TGTGCCAGCAATTCGGGTCCCTACGAGCAGTACTTC

J gene: TRBJ1-2
V gene: TRBV19
clone size: .
D gene: .
CDR3 protein: CASSIQVNEISGYTF
CDR3 DNA: TGTGCCAGTAGTATTCAGGTCAATGAAATTTCGGGCTACACCTTC

J gene: TRBJ2-2
V gene: TRBV29-1
clone size: .
D gene: .
CDR3 protein: CSVEVWGGANTGELFF
CDR3 DNA: TGCAGCGTTGAAGTCTGGGGCGGAGCTAACACCGGGGAGCTGTTTTTT

J gene: TRBJ1-5
V gene: TRBV6-1
clone size: many
D gene: .
CDR3 protein: CASSRGAEPQHF
CDR3 DNA: TGTGCCAGCAGCCGAGGGGCCGAGCCCCAGCATTTT

J gene: TRBJ2-7
V gene: TRBV11-2
clone size: .
D gene: TRBD1
CDR3 protein: CASSLVGQGAAYEQYF
CDR3 DNA: TGTGCCAGCAGCTTAGTGGGACAGGGGGCCGCCTACGAGCAGTACTTC

J gene: TRBJ1-1
V gene: TRBV19
clone size: many
D gene: TRBD1
CDR3 protein: CASRGTGGLNTEAFF
CDR3 DNA: TGTGCCAGTAGGGGGACAGGGGGCTTGAACACTGAAGCTTTCTTT

J gene: TRBJ2-7
V gene: TRBV6-1
clone size: .
D gene: TRBD2
CDR3 protein: CASSRGAGLAYEQYF
CDR3 DNA: TGTGCCAGCAGTAGAGGAGCGGGACTAGCCTACGAGCAGTACTTC

J gene: TRBJ2-7
V gene: TRBV15
clone size: .
D gene: .
CDR3 protein: CAISRDMGTPANEQYF
CDR3 DNA: TGTGCCATCAGCAGAGATATGGGGACACCCGCGAACGAGCAGTACTTC

J gene: TRBJ1-2
V gene: TRBV18
clone size: many
D gene: .
CDR3 protein: CASSHTSGNGYTF
CDR3 DNA: TGTGCCAGCTCACATACTTCGGGGAATGGCTACACCTTC

J gene: TRBJ1-2
V gene: TRBV7-9
clone size: .
D gene: .
CDR3 protein: CASSMMDGPYGYTF
CDR3 DNA: TGTGCCAGCAGCATGATGGACGGTCCATATGGCTACACCTTC

J gene: TRBJ2-5
V gene: TRBV7-2
clone size: .
D gene: .
CDR3 protein: CASSQPRLALGTQYF
CDR3 DNA: TGTGCCAGCAGCCAACCCCGACTGGCTCTTGGGACCCAGTACTTC

J gene: TRBJ1-1
V gene: TRBV28
clone size: many
D gene: .
CDR3 protein: CASTFLQGAEAFF
CDR3 DNA: TGTGCCAGTACATTTCTCCAGGGCGCTGAAGCTTTCTTT

J gene: TRBJ1-2
V gene: TRBV19
clone size: many
D gene: .
CDR3 protein: CASSILLRAFGRGFGYTF
CDR3 DNA: TGTGCCAGTAGTATTCTCCTACGTGCGTTTGGACGCGGGTTTGGCTACACCTTC